This is a list of T cell receptor beta chains from one sample in a study of Ad26.COV2.S vaccination and SARS-CoV-2 variants. Data came from immunoSEQ multiplex PCR; TCRdb stores just in-frame clones and leaves some out. The top ten hold approximately 7% of the sample, which has approximately 350,000 clones, about four fifths seen once. This material consisted of peripheral blood, taken in a trial of Ad26.COV2.S vaccine versus placebo. The receptor source for this set is a person aged 18-65 years who received the Ad26.COV2.S COVID-19 vaccine or a placebo. Both conserved end residues are part of each CDR3. The order of the fields is clone size, J gene, D gene, V gene, CDR3 protein, CDR3 DNA. The D gene is left open where the match is weak. Only some rows state a clone size, as once, few, many or a class for expanded clones.

clone_size: -
j_call: TRBJ1-5
d_call: -
v_call: TRBV24-1
cdr3_aa: CATSAGGMNQPQHF
cdr3_nt: TGTGCCACCAGTGCCGGGGGGATGAATCAGCCCCAGCATTTT

clone_size: few
j_call: TRBJ2-2
d_call: -
v_call: TRBV5-1
cdr3_aa: CASSQSSPAGELFF
cdr3_nt: TGCGCCAGCAGCCAGTCTAGTCCCGCCGGGGAGCTGTTTTTT

clone_size: -
j_call: TRBJ1-2
d_call: -
v_call: TRBV28
cdr3_aa: CASSGTVYGYTF
cdr3_nt: TGTGCCAGCAGTGGAACGGTCTATGGCTACACCTTC

clone_size: few
j_call: TRBJ1-2
d_call: TRBD1
v_call: TRBV5-1
cdr3_aa: CASSLEGQGATF
cdr3_nt: TGCGCCAGCAGCTTGGAGGGACAGGGGGCTACCTTC

clone_size: -
j_call: TRBJ2-2
d_call: TRBD1
v_call: TRBV11-3
cdr3_aa: CASSPQGALSTGELFF
cdr3_nt: TGTGCCAGCAGCCCCCAGGGGGCCCTGAGCACCGGGGAGCTGTTTTTT

clone_size: few
j_call: TRBJ1-2
d_call: TRBD1
v_call: TRBV15
cdr3_aa: CATSRDRGRGNGYTF
cdr3_nt: TGTGCCACCAGCAGAGATCGGGGCAGGGGGAATGGCTACACCTTC

clone_size: -
j_call: TRBJ1-3
d_call: -
v_call: TRBV6-1
cdr3_aa: CASSTPGNTIYF
cdr3_nt: TGTGCCAGCAGTACCCCAGGGAACACCATATATTTT

clone_size: -
j_call: TRBJ1-5
d_call: -
v_call: TRBV19
cdr3_aa: CASTSGNQPQHF
cdr3_nt: TGTGCCAGTACCAGTGGCAATCAGCCCCAGCATTTT

clone_size: -
j_call: TRBJ2-7
d_call: TRBD1
v_call: TRBV18
cdr3_aa: CASSRGGTGYEQYF
cdr3_nt: TGTGCCAGCTCCCGGGGCGGGACAGGCTACGAGCAGTACTTC

clone_size: -
j_call: TRBJ2-1
d_call: -
v_call: TRBV27
cdr3_aa: CASSRRTSKNEQFF
cdr3_nt: TGTGCCAGCAGTCGGCGAACTAGTAAAAATGAGCAGTTCTTC

clone_size: -
j_call: TRBJ1-4
d_call: TRBD1
v_call: TRBV29-1
cdr3_aa: CSVDQGAGEKLFF
cdr3_nt: TGCAGCGTTGATCAGGGGGCGGGTGAAAAACTGTTTTTT

clone_size: -
j_call: TRBJ2-5
d_call: TRBD1
v_call: TRBV5-1
cdr3_aa: CASSLLPLTGGETQYF
cdr3_nt: TGCGCCAGCAGCTTACTCCCGCTGACAGGGGGGGAGACCCAGTACTTC

clone_size: -
j_call: TRBJ2-1
d_call: -
v_call: TRBV5-1
cdr3_aa: CASSLASGDNEQFF
cdr3_nt: TGCGCCAGCAGCTTGGCCTCCGGAGACAATGAGCAGTTCTTC

clone_size: few
j_call: TRBJ1-2
d_call: -
v_call: TRBV4-3
cdr3_aa: CASSPLDSAGYGYTF
cdr3_nt: TGCGCCAGCAGCCCCTTGGACAGCGCCGGCTATGGCTACACCTTC

clone_size: -
j_call: TRBJ2-5
d_call: -
v_call: TRBV11-2
cdr3_aa: CASSLDLGRTQETQYF
cdr3_nt: TGTGCCAGCAGCTTAGATCTCGGCAGGACCCAAGAGACCCAGTACTTC

clone_size: -
j_call: TRBJ1-2
d_call: -
v_call: TRBV6-6
cdr3_aa: CASSFAGNRNYGYTF
cdr3_nt: TGTGCCAGCAGCTTCGCAGGGAACCGAAACTATGGCTACACCTTC

clone_size: few
j_call: TRBJ1-3
d_call: -
v_call: TRBV6-5
cdr3_aa: CASSPPGGSGNTIYF
cdr3_nt: TGTGCCAGCAGTCCCCCCGGGGGGTCTGGAAACACCATATATTTT

clone_size: -
j_call: TRBJ1-1
d_call: -
v_call: TRBV2
cdr3_aa: CASSEEGSNTEAFF
cdr3_nt: TGTGCCAGCAGTGAGGAGGGTTCTAACACTGAAGCTTTCTTT

clone_size: -
j_call: TRBJ2-1
d_call: -
v_call: TRBV9
cdr3_aa: CASSARGYNEQFF
cdr3_nt: TGTGCCAGCAGCGCCCGGGGTTACAATGAGCAGTTCTTC

clone_size: -
j_call: TRBJ1-4
d_call: -
v_call: TRBV5-1
cdr3_aa: CASSGEGFLGEKLFF
cdr3_nt: TGCGCCAGCAGCGGGGAGGGCTTTTTGGGGGAAAAACTGTTTTTT

clone_size: -
j_call: TRBJ1-2
d_call: TRBD1
v_call: TRBV30
cdr3_aa: CAWNPDRFYGYTF
cdr3_nt: TGTGCCTGGAACCCGGACAGGTTCTATGGCTACACCTTC

clone_size: -
j_call: TRBJ1-6
d_call: -
v_call: TRBV6-1
cdr3_aa: CASSDELRSPLHF
cdr3_nt: TGTGCCAGCAGTGACGAGTTGCGTTCACCCCTCCACTTT

clone_size: -
j_call: TRBJ2-7
d_call: TRBD1
v_call: TRBV28
cdr3_aa: CASSLNRGTYEQYF
cdr3_nt: TGTGCCAGCAGTTTAAACAGGGGCACCTACGAGCAGTACTTC

clone_size: -
j_call: TRBJ2-3
d_call: -
v_call: TRBV15
cdr3_aa: CATSLRWSMDTEDTQYF
cdr3_nt: TGTGCCACCAGCCTCCGTTGGAGTATGGACACCGAAGATACGCAGTATTTT

clone_size: -
j_call: TRBJ2-7
d_call: TRBD1
v_call: TRBV7-2
cdr3_aa: CASSSNSGQGGEQYF
cdr3_nt: TGTGCCAGCAGCTCAAATTCGGGACAGGGGGGGGAGCAGTACTTC